This paragraph covers one TCR beta chain sequence. Qualities for individual bases were not recorded, and no much larger clone is one base off. Its CDR3 holds 18 amino acids, cysteine through phenylalanine. This entry keeps only the CDR3 DNA: 54 bases, framed from base 1. Ends trimmed: V by 1 base, J by 3 bases; bases unmatched to a gene: 6. In the germline V gene, CDR1 corresponds to SGHDT and CDR2 to YYEEEE. This sample was included in a study of graft-versus-host responses after intestinal transplantation listed by TCRdb under 2021. General notes on the study: The transplants that recipients received were multivisceral, liver-intestinal, or isolated intestinal. All recipients received anti-thymocyte globulin induction followed by maintenance tacrolimus and steroids for around three years. Bulk TCR-beta CDR3 sequencing was used to track graft-versus-host and host-versus-graft alloreactive T cell clones in the graft, circulation and bone marrow after intestinal transplantation. To identify alloreactive clones, pre-transplant mixed lymphocyte reaction products were sequenced and compared with unstimulated pre-transplant donor and recipient T cells. The cohort enrolled 20 to 25 intestinal transplant recipients, one of whom was a retransplant, and a few patients without pretransplant specimens were excluded. A peak of at least 4% donor T cells among recipient peripheral blood mononuclear cells was the definition used for donor T cell macrochimerism. Samples from a few later patients were sequenced in-house on an Illumina MiSeq with MiXCR processing rather than by the commercial service. What the research found in general, with its limitations: In patients with donor T cell macrochimerism, the allografts had high GvH to HvG T cell clonal ratios. GvH clones were found in recipient bone marrow, and some of the GvH clones appeared earlier in ileal mucosa or blood, which is consistent with an intestinal mucosal origin. The relatively low number and heterogeneity of intestinal transplant patients limited the conclusions. Early after transplant, peak levels of circulating GvH clones were found to be associated with declines in HvG clones.

The sample's time point, from its label and the paper: cells obtained before transplantation from donor or recipient. In mixed lymphocyte reactions, approximately 200,000 CFSE-labeled pre-transplant responders were plated with approximately 200,000 irradiated violet-dye-labeled stimulators and cultured for 6 days. Proliferating CD3+CD4+CFSE-low and CD3+CD8+CFSE-low responder cells were FACS-sorted on a BD Influx sorter after the mixed lymphocyte reaction. The library was made by the immunoSEQ multiplex PCR assay. For most patients, genomic DNA was isolated with the Qiagen DNeasy Blood and Tissue Kit and shipped frozen to Adaptive Biotechnologies for TCR sequencing. High-throughput TCR-beta CDR3 sequencing of genomic DNA from most patients was performed by Adaptive Biotechnologies. The study's processing was this. TCR sequencing data were retrieved from Adaptive's ImmunoSEQ software for around 20 patients, whereas three other patients were processed with MiXCR and VDJtools. To correct CD4 versus CD8 sorting errors, any sequence found in both subsets at a frequency ratio below 5:1 was removed. CDR3 nucleotide sequences shared by donor and recipient were removed because the origin of these sequences could not be assigned. At least 2-fold expansion over unstimulated cells and a minimum CFSE-low frequency of 0.002% (template counts) or 0.001% (read counts) were required for clones to be classified as alloreactive. A clone was considered mappable if detected in the sequenced pre-transplant spleen, lymph node, or MLR CFSE-low populations of the donor or recipient. The cumulative frequency of alloreactive clones was calculated as a percentage of all sequences, weighted by copy number. The clones in this table, taken by TCRdb from immuneACCESS, are in-frame only. Not every clone is retained; where verified, under half of the shortfall comes from an unresolved V gene, and the cause of the rest is unknown. D and trimming were read from the DNA, whereas the V and J calls and clone size are those reported in that table. The sample table lists several thousand clones, approximately 30% of them with a count of one. Together, the top ten hold 5.1% of the sample.

The sequence came from a human patient who received an intestinal transplant. In this chain, TRBV5-6 is recombined with TRBJ2-2, with 13 bases in between that match TRBD2. The sample in question was alloreactive CD4+ T cells from a mixed lymphocyte reaction culture, obtained before intestinal transplant. The meaning of the sample's cell subset or site label: CFSE-low proliferating T cells sorted from roughly 6-day pre-transplant mixed lymphocyte reaction (GvH or HvG direction). The CDR3 sequence is CASSLTSGGAGYTGELFF. Read as DNA, the sequence is TGTGCCAGCAGCTTGACTAGCGGGGGGGCCGGTTACACCGGGGAGCTGTTTTTT. The reference TRBV5-6 and TRBJ2-2 proteins fill in what lies around the CDR3, so the full variable domain reads DAGVTQSPTHLIKTRGQQVTLRCSPKSGHDTVSWYQQALGQGPQFIFQYYEEEERQRGNFPDRFSGHQFPNYSSELNVNALLLGDSALYLCASSLTSGGAGYTGELFFGEGSRLTVL.